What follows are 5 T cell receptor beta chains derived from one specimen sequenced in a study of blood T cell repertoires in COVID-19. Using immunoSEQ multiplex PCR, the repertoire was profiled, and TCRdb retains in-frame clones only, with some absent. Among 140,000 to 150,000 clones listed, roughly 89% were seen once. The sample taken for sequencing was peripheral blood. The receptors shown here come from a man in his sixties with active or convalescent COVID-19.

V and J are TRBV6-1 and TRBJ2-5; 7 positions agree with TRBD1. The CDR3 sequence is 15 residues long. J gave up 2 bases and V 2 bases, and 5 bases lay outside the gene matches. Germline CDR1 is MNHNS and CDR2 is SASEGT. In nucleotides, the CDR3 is TGTGCCAGCAGTGAAAGGGGGCAGGCTCAAGAGACCCAGTACTTC. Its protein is CASSERGQAQETQYF.

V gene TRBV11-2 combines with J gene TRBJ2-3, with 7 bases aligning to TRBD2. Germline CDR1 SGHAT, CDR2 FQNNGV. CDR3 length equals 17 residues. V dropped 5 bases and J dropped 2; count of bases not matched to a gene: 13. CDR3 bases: TGTGCCAGCAGCCTTGGTGGGGACTACGCTATCACAGATACGCAGTATTTT. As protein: CASSLGGDYAITDTQYF.

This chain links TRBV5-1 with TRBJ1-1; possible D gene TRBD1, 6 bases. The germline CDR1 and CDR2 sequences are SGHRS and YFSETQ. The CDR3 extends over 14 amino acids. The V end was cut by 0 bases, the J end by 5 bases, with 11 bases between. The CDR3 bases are TGCGCCAGCAGCTTGGGGCAGGGGCGAACTGAAGCTTTCTTT. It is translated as CASSLGQGRTEAFF.

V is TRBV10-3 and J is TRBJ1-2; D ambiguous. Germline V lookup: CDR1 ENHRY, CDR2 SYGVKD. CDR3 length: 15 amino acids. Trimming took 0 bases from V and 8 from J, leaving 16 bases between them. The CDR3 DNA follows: TGTGCCATCAGTGAGTCCAAAACTATAGAGCGCGGCTACACCTTC. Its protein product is CAISESKTIERGYTF.

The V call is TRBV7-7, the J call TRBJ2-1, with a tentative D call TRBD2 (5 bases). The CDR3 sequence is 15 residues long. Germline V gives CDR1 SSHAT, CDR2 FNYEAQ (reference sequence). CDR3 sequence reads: CASSLGRGSYNEQFF. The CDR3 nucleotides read TGTGCTAGCTCCCTGGGCCGGGGCTCCTACAATGAGCAGTTCTTC.